The 28 T cell receptor beta chains below come from one sample, sequenced in a study of T cell responses to AZD1222 COVID-19 vaccine. Generated by immunoSEQ multiplex PCR, the TCRdb table keeps only in-frame clones and is missing some. Of some 69,000 clones in the sample, roughly 80% were seen once. Sequenced material: peripheral blood, taken 28 days after the second AZD1222 dose. These receptors all come from an adult who received the AZD1222 COVID-19 vaccine.

This rearrangement joins TRBV15 to TRBJ1-4; TRBD1 is a possible D gene (6 bases). This CDR3 has 16 residues. From germline, CDR1 is LNHNV and CDR2 YYDKDF (reference sequence). With 1 base removed from V and 0 bases from J, the gap between germline ends came to 9 bases. The CDR3 sequence is CATSRGDTATNEKLFF. DNA of the CDR3: TGTGCCACCAGCAGAGGGGACACAGCAACTAATGAAAAACTGTTTTTT. Combining the CDR3 with reference TRBV15 and TRBJ1-4 gives the whole variable domain DAMVIQNPRYQVTQFGKPVTLSCSQTLNHNVMYWYQQKSSQAPKLLFHYYDKDFNNEADTPDNFQSRRPNTSFCFLDIRSPGLGDTAMYLCATSRGDTATNEKLFFGSGTQLSVL.

The CDR3: CASSFSGHSTISPLHF. The CDR3 DNA follows: TGTGCCAGCAGCTTTTCAGGGCATTCAACGATTTCACCCCTCCACTTT. The chain combines TRBV7-2 with TRBJ1-6; weak D call: TRBD1 (5 bases). The CDR3 runs to 16 residues. Germline CDR1 reads SGHTA; CDR2 reads FQGNSA. V was shortened by 3 bases and J by 9 bases, with 18 bases between the two germline ends.

Comment on this clone: One end of the junction fails to match germline, which may point to a read error. CDR3 in DNA: TGCAGTGCTAGCTACAGTGAGCAGTTCTTC. Residues: CSASYSEQFF. V and J are TRBV20-1 and TRBJ2-1; D is ambiguous. Germline V CDR1 and CDR2: DFQATT, SNEGSKA (reference sequence). This CDR3 comprises 10 residues.

The chain combines TRBV4-1 with TRBJ2-7; possibly TRBD2 for D (6 bases). Germline V lookup: CDR1 MGHRA, CDR2 YSYEKL. The ends were cut back, 4 bases at V and 0 bases at J, with 13 bases in the middle. The CDR3 sequence is 15 residues long. The CDR3 region has the DNA TGCGCCAGCAGCCTAGCGGAGTTCTCCTCCTACGAGCAGTACTTC. The encoded protein is CASSLAEFSSYEQYF.

This chain uses TRBV4-1 with TRBJ1-4; 8 bases are shared with TRBD1. This CDR3 comprises 15 residues. Germline V gene data show CDR1 as MGHRA and CDR2 as YSYEKL. V dropped 4 bases and J dropped 6; count of bases not matched to a gene: 7. The CDR3 is CASSRTGGIHEKLFF. The CDR3 DNA follows: TGCGCCAGCAGCCGAACAGGGGGGATACATGAAAAACTGTTTTTT.

This chain connects TRBV6-5 to TRBJ1-2; TRBD1 matches at 9 bases. The germline CDR1 and CDR2 sequences are MNHEY and SVGAGI. The CDR3 sequence is 12 residues long. V lost 6 bases and J lost 8; bases outside the gene matches: 4. The CDR3 loop is CASRRTGEGYTF. The CDR3 coding sequence is TGTGCCAGCAGGAGGACAGGGGAAGGCTACACCTTC.

V gene TRBV9 combines with J gene TRBJ2-5; D is perhaps TRBD2 (6 bases). There are 16 residues in the CDR3. Germline V CDR1 and CDR2: SGDLS, YYNGEE. V was cut by 4 bases and J by 4 bases, with 20 bases left in between. CDR3 sequence reads: CASSLGGTSLGETQYF. For the CDR3, the DNA is TGTGCCAGCAGCCTCGGGGGTACGTCTTTAGGAGAGACCCAGTACTTC.

This chain connects TRBV11-2 to TRBJ2-3; D remains unclear. V shed 5 bases and J shed 1 base, with 10 bases lying between them. This CDR3 spans 14 amino acids. CDR1 and CDR2 (germline): SGHAT, FQNNGV. The CDR3 nucleotides read TGTGCCAGCAGCCAGCCGGTGGGCACAGATACGCAGTATTTT. Amino acid sequence: CASSQPVGTDTQYF.

The chain joins TRBV2 to TRBJ2-5; 8 nucleotides align to TRBD1. The J segment lost 4 bases and the V segment lost 0 bases, leaving 13 bases of the junction unmatched. The germline gives CDR1 SNHLY, CDR2 FYNNEI. The CDR3 consists of 18 residues. CDR3 in amino acids: CASSEALPRGQGAETQYF. Written as DNA, the CDR3 is TGTGCCAGCAGTGAAGCGCTTCCGAGGGGGCAGGGGGCAGAGACCCAGTACTTC. The full variable domain, its missing parts supplied by reference TRBV2 and TRBJ2-5, is EPEVTQTPSHQVTQMGQEVILRCVPISNHLYFYWYRQILGQKVEFLVSFYNNEISEKSEIFDDQFSVERPDGSNFTLKIRSTKLEDSAMYFCASSEALPRGQGAETQYFGPGTRLLVL.

This chain joins TRBV27 and TRBJ1-2; a weak D match, TRBD1 (6 bases). Between the trimmed V and J ends, which lost 10 bases and 2 bases, there was a span of 11 bases. This CDR3 comprises 12 residues. Germline CDR1 MNHEY, CDR2 SMNVEV (reference sequence). The CDR3 sequence: CATQTGNYGYTF. The CDR3 DNA follows: TGTGCCACCCAAACAGGGAACTATGGCTACACCTTC.

The J gene is TRBJ1-4, the V gene TRBV5-1; D uncertain. V dropped 2 bases and J dropped 6 bases, with 11 bases sitting between them. Germline lookup yields CDR1 SGHRS and CDR2 YFSETQ. CDR3 length: 14 residues. The CDR3 spells CASSLGLLDEKLFF. The CDR3 bases are TGCGCCAGCAGCTTAGGACTTTTGGATGAAAAACTGTTTTTT.

This chain links TRBV18 with TRBJ1-2; a weak D match, TRBD1 (6 bases). The CDR3 contains 14 residues. Trimming took 0 bases from V and 4 from J, leaving 9 bases between them. Germline CDR1 is KGHSH and CDR2 is LQKENI. The CDR3 DNA reads TGTGCCAGCTCACCACCTGGGGGCCCCTATGGCTACACCTTC. It is translated as CASSPPGGPYGYTF.

The genes are TRBV7-9 and TRBJ2-7; 9 bases are shared with TRBD1. The CDR3 length is 15 residues. CDR1 and CDR2 (germline): SEHNR, FQNEAQ (reference sequence). J was trimmed by 0 bases and V by 5 bases; bases with no gene match: 5. The CDR3 DNA follows: TGTGCCAGCAGCGGAGGGACAGGGAGCTCCTACGAGCAGTACTTC. Protein product: CASSGGTGSSYEQYF. Looking up the rest from reference TRBV7-9 and TRBJ2-7 gives the full variable domain: DTGVSQNPRHKITKRGQNVTFRCDPISEHNRLYWYRQTLGQGPEFLTYFQNEAQLEKSRLLSDRFSAERPKGSFSTLEIQRTEQGDSAMYLCASSGGTGSSYEQYFGPGTRLTVT.

The gene calls are TRBV5-1 and TRBJ2-2; tentative D call: TRBD1 (6 bases). Germline V gene lookup returns CDR1 SGHRS and CDR2 YFSETQ. The germline V and J ends were trimmed by 0 bases and 5 bases, with 11 bases remaining between them. This CDR3 spans 15 amino acids. The chain's CDR3 is CASSLGGQWTGELFF. CDR3 nucleotide sequence: TGCGCCAGCAGCTTGGGAGGACAGTGGACCGGGGAGCTGTTTTTT.

This clone came up a few times. The rearrangement uses TRBV12-2 and TRBJ2-1; the table assigns TRBD2, which was not confirmed against the DNA. TRBV12-2 is a pseudogene locus. The CDR3 totals 18 residues. The CDR3 DNA follows: TGTGCAAGTCGCTTAGGAGGAAAGGGAGCGATCTCCTACAATGAGCAGTTCTTC. This translates into CASRLGGKGAISYNEQFF.

CDR3 nucleotides: TGTGCTAGTGCTGGAGGCGGGGGTGAAAAACTGTTTTTT. This sequence encodes CASAGGGGEKLFF. The genes are TRBV12-5 and TRBJ1-4; the D gene is possibly TRBD1 (5 bases). This CDR3 region has 13 residues. Trimming cost V 7 bases and J 7 bases, with 13 bases left between them. Per germline, CDR1 LGHNT and CDR2 FRNRAP.

The chain recombines TRBV5-1 with TRBJ2-7; D gene ambiguous. This CDR3 has 14 amino acids. The ends were cut back, 0 bases at V and 2 bases at J, with 9 bases in the middle. CDR1 and CDR2 from the germline V gene are SGHRS and YFSETQ. This chain's CDR3 is CASSLEVSTYEQYF. Here the CDR3 DNA reads TGCGCCAGCAGCTTGGAGGTCAGTACCTACGAGCAGTACTTC. Supplemented by reference TRBV5-1 and TRBJ2-7, the full variable domain reads KAGVTQTPRYLIKTRGQQVTLSCSPISGHRSVSWYQQTPGQGLQFLFEYFSETQRNKGNFPGRFSGRQFSNSRSEMNVSTLELGDSALYLCASSLEVSTYEQYFGPGTRLTVT.

This sequence joins TRBV7-8 and TRBJ2-1; D could derive from TRBD1 or TRBD2 (5 bases each). Germline CDR1 reads SGHVS; CDR2 reads FQNEAQ. V was clipped by 5 bases and J by 6 bases, with 20 bases between them. This CDR3 region has 16 residues. CDR3 DNA: TGTGCCAGCAGCACCTTCGGGACCGTCTTGATCAATGAGCAGTTCTTC. This codes for CASSTFGTVLINEQFF.

This clone was recorded a few times. The chain employs TRBV12-3 or TRBV12-4 and TRBJ2-7; D is uncertain. Trimming shortened V by 2 bases and J by 5 bases, and 4 bases separated the two germline ends. The length of the CDR3 is 11 residues. The CDR3 nucleotides are TGTGCCAGCAGTTTAAGTGACGAGCAGTACTTC. Amino acids: CASSLSDEQYF.

The CDR3 coding sequence is TGTGCCATCAGTGAGTTACTAGCGGGAGGGCCTGATGAGCAGTTCTTC. It yields the protein CAISELLAGGPDEQFF. This rearrangement joins TRBV10-3 to TRBJ2-1; 13 nucleotides agree with TRBD2. After removal of 1 base from V and 8 bases from J, the junction contained 5 bases not matched to a gene. Germline CDR1 is ENHRY and CDR2 is SYGVKD. The CDR3 contains 16 residues.

The gene calls are TRBV18 and TRBJ2-3, with D perhaps TRBD1 or TRBD2 (7 bases each). The CDR3 runs 17 residues. Germline-derived CDR1 and CDR2 are KGHSH and LQKENI. V was clipped by 0 bases and J by 3 bases, with 16 bases between them. This CDR3 is CASSPPGPRGGTDTQYF. For the CDR3, the DNA is TGTGCCAGCTCACCACCGGGTCCCAGGGGGGGAACAGATACGCAGTATTTT.

J is TRBJ2-2 and V is TRBV29-1; 9 nucleotides align to TRBD1. V dropped 8 bases and J dropped 0; count of bases not matched to a gene: 10. Germline CDR1 reads SQVTM; CDR2 reads ANQGSEA. The CDR3 sequence is 16 residues long. The CDR3 sequence: CSYRDRASSNTGELFF. CDR3 nucleotides: TGCAGCTACCGGGACAGGGCTTCATCGAACACCGGGGAGCTGTTTTTT.

This clone has a single count. The rearrangement joins TRBV11-2 to TRBJ2-5; maybe TRBD2 (6 bases). In germline, CDR1 is SGHAT, CDR2 FQNNGV. The V gene lost 0 bases and the J gene lost 4 bases, with 9 bases spanning the gap. The CDR3 is 14 residues long. CDR3 protein: CASSLDPGGETQYF. The DNA for the CDR3 is TGTGCCAGCAGCTTAGATCCCGGGGGAGAGACCCAGTACTTC.

This chain joins TRBV10-1 and TRBJ2-7; TRBD1 is a possible D gene (6 bases). The CDR3 is made up of 14 amino acids. CDR1 and CDR2 from the germline V gene are WNHNN and SYGVQD (reference sequence). Trimming took off 3 bases at V and 7 bases at J, with 16 bases between the two ends. The CDR3 nucleotides read TGCGCCAGCAGTGACAGGGGCGGCGAGGGAGAGCAGTACTTC. It translates to CASSDRGGEGEQYF.

The chain combines TRBV18 with TRBJ2-1, with 7 bases fitting TRBD2. CDR3 length: 15 amino acids. V shed 1 base and J 7 bases; nucleotides not matched to a gene: 7. Germline CDR1 KGHSH, CDR2 LQKENI. CDR3 protein: CASSPQFGGDNEQFF. The CDR3 bases are TGTGCCAGCTCACCACAGTTTGGGGGGGATAATGAGCAGTTCTTC.

The CDR3: CASRVIGQKETQYF. DNA of the CDR3: TGTGCCAGCAGGGTAATCGGACAGAAAGAGACCCAGTACTTC. This chain connects TRBV11-2 to TRBJ2-5; D perhaps matches TRBD1 (6 bases). The CDR3 spans 14 residues. Germline loops: CDR1 SGHAT, CDR2 FQNNGV. Trimming removed 6 bases at V and 3 bases at J, with 14 bases between.

The rearrangement joins TRBV27 to TRBJ2-2; D may be TRBD1 or TRBD2 (6 bases each). CDR3 length: 15 amino acids. V lost 8 bases to trimming and J lost 7 bases, with 20 bases between them. Germline CDR1 and CDR2: MNHEY and SMNVEV (reference sequence). The CDR3 sequence: CASGPFRGVVGELFF. CDR3 nucleotides: TGTGCCAGCGGCCCCTTTAGGGGGGTCGTCGGGGAGCTGTTTTTT.

This clone came up once. The chain joins TRBV27 to TRBJ2-7; TRBD1 or TRBD2 may be the D gene (5 bases each). The CDR3 has 14 amino acids. Germline V gene data show CDR1 as MNHEY and CDR2 as SMNVEV (reference sequence). With 0 bases removed from V and 6 bases from J, the gap between germline ends came to 12 bases. The CDR3 is CASSLSMRGSEQYF. For the CDR3, the DNA is TGTGCCAGCAGTTTATCGATGAGGGGTAGCGAGCAGTACTTC.